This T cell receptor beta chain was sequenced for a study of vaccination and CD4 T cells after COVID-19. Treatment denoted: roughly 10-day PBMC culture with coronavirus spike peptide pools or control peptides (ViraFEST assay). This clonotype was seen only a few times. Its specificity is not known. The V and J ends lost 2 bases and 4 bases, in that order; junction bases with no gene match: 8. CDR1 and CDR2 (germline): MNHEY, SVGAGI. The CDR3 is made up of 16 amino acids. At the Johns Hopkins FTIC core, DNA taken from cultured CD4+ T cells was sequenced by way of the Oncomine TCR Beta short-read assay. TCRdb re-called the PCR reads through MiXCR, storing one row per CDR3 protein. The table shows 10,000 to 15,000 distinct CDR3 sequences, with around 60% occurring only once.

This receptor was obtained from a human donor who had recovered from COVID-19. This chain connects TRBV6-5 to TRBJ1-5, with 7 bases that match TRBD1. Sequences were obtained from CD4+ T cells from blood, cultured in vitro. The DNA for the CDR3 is TGTGCCAGCAGTTACACGAACAGGGGCGGGAATCAGCCCCAGCATTTT. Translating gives CASSYTNRGGNQPQHF.